Listed below are T cell receptor beta chains from one sample, sequenced in a study of Graves' ophthalmopathy and Graves' hyperthyroidism. TCRdb ran MiXCR on the multiplex PCR reads and lists one entry per CDR3 protein. In the table there are about 1.2 million distinct CDR3 sequences, approximately 35% of which are singletons. Specimen: peripheral blood or thyroid tissue (not recorded which). These receptors originate from an adult man with Graves' hyperthyroidism. Each CDR3 is given with its conserved first and last residue. A D gene is named only where the DNA matches it firmly. Clone size is given for some rows only: seen once, a few or many times, or a class if the clone is expanded.

d_call: -
j_call: TRBJ2-5
clone_size: -
v_call: TRBV7-9
cdr3_nt: TGTGCCAGCCGTCCAGGAGGGCGGAAAGAGACCCAGTACTTC
cdr3_aa: CASRPGGRKETQYF

d_call: -
j_call: TRBJ1-3
clone_size: -
v_call: TRBV7-9
cdr3_nt: TGTGCCAGCAGCTCGACGGTGAACACCATATATTTT
cdr3_aa: CASSSTVNTIYF

d_call: -
j_call: TRBJ2-5
clone_size: -
v_call: TRBV10-3
cdr3_nt: TGTGCCAGCAGTGACGACAGTTGGGACCCCCAAGAGACCCAGTACTTC
cdr3_aa: CASSDDSWDPQETQYF

d_call: -
j_call: TRBJ2-7
clone_size: many
v_call: TRBV7-9
cdr3_nt: TGTGCCAGCAGCTTAGCGAGGTACGAGCAGTACTTC
cdr3_aa: CASSLARYEQYF

d_call: -
j_call: TRBJ2-7
clone_size: many
v_call: TRBV29-1
cdr3_nt: TGCAGCGTTGAAACGGATAAGGATCAGTACTTC
cdr3_aa: CSVETDKDQYF

d_call: -
j_call: TRBJ2-7
clone_size: many
v_call: TRBV7-9
cdr3_nt: TGTGCCAGCAGCTTGGCGGGTTACTACGAGCAGTACTTC
cdr3_aa: CASSLAGYYEQYF

d_call: TRBD1
j_call: TRBJ1-5
clone_size: once
v_call: TRBV29-1
cdr3_nt: TGCAGCGTTTCACAGGGGACCAATCAGCCCCAGCATTTT
cdr3_aa: CSVSQGTNQPQHF

d_call: TRBD1
j_call: TRBJ1-3
clone_size: -
v_call: TRBV2
cdr3_nt: TGTGCCAGCAGTGGTACAGGGGCCTCTGGAAACACCATATATTTT
cdr3_aa: CASSGTGASGNTIYF

d_call: -
j_call: TRBJ2-7
clone_size: -
v_call: TRBV5-8
cdr3_nt: TGTGCCAGCAGCTTGATCAGCGGGACAGACTACGAGCAGTACTTC
cdr3_aa: CASSLISGTDYEQYF

d_call: TRBD1
j_call: TRBJ1-5
clone_size: -
v_call: TRBV20-1
cdr3_nt: TGCAGTGCTACCGGACAGGGAGTAGAAGAGACCCAGCATTTT
cdr3_aa: CSATGQGVEETQHF

d_call: -
j_call: TRBJ2-7
clone_size: many
v_call: TRBV19
cdr3_nt: TGTGCCAGTAGTATCGCCACGAACTCCTACGAGCAGTACTTC
cdr3_aa: CASSIATNSYEQYF

d_call: TRBD1
j_call: TRBJ2-7
clone_size: few
v_call: TRBV11-3
cdr3_nt: TGTGCCAGCAGCTTAGAGACAGGGTATAACTACGAGCAGTACTTC
cdr3_aa: CASSLETGYNYEQYF

d_call: -
j_call: TRBJ2-7
clone_size: -
v_call: TRBV4-1
cdr3_nt: TGCGCCAGCAGCCAAGATTATCCTCCCACCTTCGGCCGCGAGCAGTACTTC
cdr3_aa: CASSQDYPPTFGREQYF

d_call: -
j_call: TRBJ2-5
clone_size: -
v_call: TRBV27
cdr3_nt: TGTGCCAGCAAGCGTCGGACGGATCAAGAGACCCAGTACTTC
cdr3_aa: CASKRRTDQETQYF

d_call: -
j_call: TRBJ2-6
clone_size: many
v_call: TRBV29-1
cdr3_nt: TGCAGCGTTGGGACAGGGGCCAACGTCCTGACTTTC
cdr3_aa: CSVGTGANVLTF

d_call: TRBD1
j_call: TRBJ2-7
clone_size: many
v_call: TRBV20-1
cdr3_nt: TGCAGTGCTAGAGGGACGGACAGGGGGCGCGAGCAGTACTTC
cdr3_aa: CSARGTDRGREQYF

d_call: -
j_call: TRBJ2-2
clone_size: -
v_call: TRBV20-1
cdr3_nt: TGCAGTGCTAGAGATCGCAGCGTTAACACCGGGGAGCTGTTTTTT
cdr3_aa: CSARDRSVNTGELFF

d_call: -
j_call: TRBJ2-7
clone_size: -
v_call: TRBV6-1
cdr3_nt: TGTGCCAGCAGTTACTCGGGGCAGGTTCCCAACGAGCAGTACTTC
cdr3_aa: CASSYSGQVPNEQYF

d_call: -
j_call: TRBJ2-5
clone_size: many
v_call: TRBV7-9
cdr3_nt: TGTGCCAGCAGCGAATCGCAGGGTGGAGAGACCCAGTACTTC
cdr3_aa: CASSESQGGETQYF

d_call: -
j_call: TRBJ2-7
clone_size: few
v_call: TRBV28
cdr3_nt: TGTGCCAGCACTCCAGGAGGTGGGGCCACCTACGAGCAGTACTTC
cdr3_aa: CASTPGGGATYEQYF

d_call: TRBD2
j_call: TRBJ2-3
clone_size: -
v_call: TRBV7-2
cdr3_nt: TGTGCCAGCAGCCCATCTAGCGGCTTCACAGATACGCAGTATTTT
cdr3_aa: CASSPSSGFTDTQYF

d_call: -
j_call: TRBJ2-2
clone_size: many
v_call: TRBV5-1
cdr3_nt: TGCGCCAGCAGCTTGCTGGGACAGAACACCGGGGAGCTGTTTTTT
cdr3_aa: CASSLLGQNTGELFF

d_call: TRBD1
j_call: TRBJ2-5
clone_size: once
v_call: TRBV7-2
cdr3_nt: TGTGCCAGCAGGCGTACAGGGGGCGGGGAGGAGACCCAGTACTTC
cdr3_aa: CASRRTGGGEETQYF

d_call: -
j_call: TRBJ2-5
clone_size: -
v_call: TRBV18
cdr3_nt: TGTGCCAGCTCACCACCCCAGGTACAAGAGACCCAGTACTTC
cdr3_aa: CASSPPQVQETQYF

d_call: TRBD1
j_call: TRBJ1-2
clone_size: many
v_call: TRBV29-1
cdr3_nt: TGCAGCGTTGAGGGGGACAGTAACTATGGCTACACCTTC
cdr3_aa: CSVEGDSNYGYTF

d_call: -
j_call: TRBJ2-7
clone_size: many
v_call: TRBV20-1
cdr3_nt: TGCAGTGCTAGCGACAGCGCTAACTACGAGCAGTACTTC
cdr3_aa: CSASDSANYEQYF

d_call: -
j_call: TRBJ1-1
clone_size: once
v_call: TRBV14
cdr3_nt: TGTGCCAGCAGCCGGACAGATTTGAACACTGAAGCTTTCTTT
cdr3_aa: CASSRTDLNTEAFF

d_call: TRBD1
j_call: TRBJ2-7
clone_size: many
v_call: TRBV15
cdr3_nt: TGTGCCACCAGCACCCGGACAGGGGAATCCTGCGAGCAGTACTTC
cdr3_aa: CATSTRTGESCEQYF

d_call: -
j_call: TRBJ1-1
clone_size: -
v_call: TRBV20-1
cdr3_nt: TGCAGTGCTAGAGACAGCGCCAGGCTCTCGGACACTGAAGCTTTCTTT
cdr3_aa: CSARDSARLSDTEAFF

d_call: -
j_call: TRBJ1-3
clone_size: few
v_call: TRBV5-6
cdr3_nt: TGTGCCAGCAGCTTGGCCCAAGTCTCAACTGGAAACACCATATATTTT
cdr3_aa: CASSLAQVSTGNTIYF

d_call: -
j_call: TRBJ2-6
clone_size: few
v_call: TRBV12-3/TRBV12-4
cdr3_nt: TGTGCCAGCATCAAGCGGTCCGAGGGGGGGGCCAACGTCCTGACTTTC
cdr3_aa: CASIKRSEGGANVLTF

d_call: -
j_call: TRBJ1-1
clone_size: -
v_call: TRBV5-1
cdr3_nt: TGCGCCAGCAGCCCGACTGATCTCCTTAGGAACACTGAAGCTTTCTTT
cdr3_aa: CASSPTDLLRNTEAFF

d_call: -
j_call: TRBJ1-5
clone_size: -
v_call: TRBV24-1
cdr3_nt: TGTGCCAGCAGTCAGGGCGTAAATAGCAATCAGCCCCAGCATTTT
cdr3_aa: CASSQGVNSNQPQHF

d_call: -
j_call: TRBJ2-2
clone_size: -
v_call: TRBV12-3/TRBV12-4
cdr3_nt: TGTGCCAGCAGTCCAATAAGGAGGGGGCTGGGGGCGAACACCGGGGAGCTGTTTTTT
cdr3_aa: CASSPIRRGLGANTGELFF

d_call: TRBD2
j_call: TRBJ2-5
clone_size: once
v_call: TRBV12-3/TRBV12-4
cdr3_nt: TGTGCCAGCAGTTTAATGTTAGCGGGGCCTCAAGAGACCCAGTACTTC
cdr3_aa: CASSLMLAGPQETQYF

d_call: TRBD1
j_call: TRBJ1-4
clone_size: -
v_call: TRBV7-8
cdr3_nt: TGTGCCAGCAGCTTGGGGACAGGGGGCGCAGAAAAACTGTTTTTT
cdr3_aa: CASSLGTGGAEKLFF

d_call: -
j_call: TRBJ1-5
clone_size: many
v_call: TRBV5-1
cdr3_nt: TGCGCCAGCAGCTTGGGGGGCAGGGGAAATCAGCCCCAGCATTTT
cdr3_aa: CASSLGGRGNQPQHF

d_call: -
j_call: TRBJ2-1
clone_size: -
v_call: TRBV11-2
cdr3_nt: TGTGCCAGCAGCTTAGGGGAACGCTCCTACAATGAGCAGTTCTTC
cdr3_aa: CASSLGERSYNEQFF

d_call: -
j_call: TRBJ1-2
clone_size: few
v_call: TRBV11-2
cdr3_nt: TGCGCCAGCAGCCAAGATCCTACCCATGGCTACACCTTC
cdr3_aa: CASSQDPTHGYTF

d_call: TRBD2
j_call: TRBJ2-7
clone_size: -
v_call: TRBV10-2
cdr3_nt: TGCGCCAGCAGTGCCGGACTAGCGGGAGGGCCTCGATACGAGCAGTACTTC
cdr3_aa: CASSAGLAGGPRYEQYF

d_call: -
j_call: TRBJ1-1
clone_size: many
v_call: TRBV5-6
cdr3_nt: TGTGCCAGCAGCTTGGAAGAAAATAACGTCTTT
cdr3_aa: CASSLEENNVF

d_call: -
j_call: TRBJ2-5
clone_size: -
v_call: TRBV29-1
cdr3_nt: TGCAGCGTGACAGGGGCGGGAGAGGGGGAGCAGTACTTC
cdr3_aa: CSVTGAGEGEQYF

d_call: -
j_call: TRBJ2-2
clone_size: -
v_call: TRBV9
cdr3_nt: TGTGCCTGCAGCGTGTCCGGGAACACCGGGGAGCTGTTTTTT
cdr3_aa: CACSVSGNTGELFF

d_call: TRBD1
j_call: TRBJ1-2
clone_size: -
v_call: TRBV7-3
cdr3_nt: TGTGCCAGCAGCACGCTAAGGACAGGGGTGTTTGGTGGCTACACCTTC
cdr3_aa: CASSTLRTGVFGGYTF

d_call: -
j_call: TRBJ2-2
clone_size: few
v_call: TRBV6-4
cdr3_nt: TGTGCCAGCAGTGACGGAGAGACCGGGGAGCTGTTTTTT
cdr3_aa: CASSDGETGELFF

d_call: TRBD1
j_call: TRBJ2-7
clone_size: many
v_call: TRBV29-1
cdr3_nt: TGCAGCGTTGATCAGGGGGACAGATACGAGCAGTACTTC
cdr3_aa: CSVDQGDRYEQYF

d_call: TRBD2
j_call: TRBJ2-7
clone_size: -
v_call: TRBV9
cdr3_nt: TGTGCCAGCAGCTCATCCGGGACTAGCCAGTACTTC
cdr3_aa: CASSSSGTSQYF